This T cell receptor beta chain emerged from a study of blood T cell repertoires in COVID-19 (TCRdb year 2020). For the study in its entirety: Samples from collaborators originated in the United States, Italy and Spain and spanned both the acute and convalescent phases of COVID-19. The dataset comprised deeply sampled blood TCRbeta repertoires from subjects exposed to, actively infected with, or recovered from COVID-19. Sample metadata almost always included a de-identified subject ID, COVID-19 status, age in years and sex. Where available, HLA class I and class II types were taken from metadata supplied by the sample provider and were not determined by assay-based typing. The material from the prospective study consisted of cDNA or gDNA derived from T cells, B-cell-depleted T cells, or PBMCs. A freely available public database, intended as a resource for researchers studying the immune response to SARS-CoV-2, is where the repertoires were released. Samples were obtained from the ongoing ImmuneRACE study (first 160 participants) and from 1,200 or so subjects provided by 6 global collaborators. On the study overall, not on this receptor specifically: How much clinical and demographic metadata was included differed by source and by participant, and the metadata was provided uncurated.

V loses 2 bases, J loses 4 bases, and the germline ends lie 11 bases apart. The germline V gene gives CDR1 as SGHAT and CDR2 as FQNNGV. The CDR3 sequence holds 14 residues, the cysteine and phenylalanine included. This entry keeps only the CDR3 DNA: 42 bases, framed from base 1. TCRbeta CDR3 regions were amplified from genomic DNA using the immunoSEQ Assay, a bias-controlled multiplex PCR. As for the authors' bioinformatics: Within the assay, amplification of reference gene primers was used to estimate how many nucleated cells each sample contained. To quantify the absolute abundance of each unique TCRbeta CDR3 rearrangement, sequence reads were collapsed and filtered. For each sample, productive Simpson clonality was calculated as the square root of Simpson's diversity index over productive rearrangements. In its TCRdb copy, this immuneACCESS table keeps in-frame sequences only and misses some clones. Where compared with another copy, unresolved V genes explain less than half of these, and the others have no known cause. Clonal size and the V and J genes are those of that table, whereas D and trimming came from the DNA. The sample table shows roughly 380,000 clones, and roughly 89% are seen once. Jointly, the top ten make up 3% to 4.5% of the sample.

In the case of this clone: Its antigen is unknown. Per-base qualities were not stored, and no clone one base away is much larger.

One collaborating source in Seattle enrolled patients while the patients were actively infected and followed the patients over time throughout the course of disease. Whole blood was collected in K2EDTA tubes by collaborating institutions according to the institutions' own protocols. For TCRbeta analysis, collaborators shipped samples as frozen whole blood, isolated PBMCs, or DNA extracted from either of those sample types. This receptor was taken from a woman aged 55-75 years with COVID-19, enrolled during active disease. The sequencing sample was made of peripheral blood. Rearrangement joined TRBV11-2 to TRBJ1-2; the D gene is possibly TRBD1, with 5 bases matching. The CDR3 protein sequence reads: CASSLTAGGYGYTF. The sequence in DNA is TGTGCCAGCAGCTTAACAGCCGGGGGCTATGGCTACACCTTC. Supplemented by the reference TRBV11-2 and TRBJ1-2 proteins around the CDR3, the complete variable domain is EAGVAQSPRYKIIEKRQSVAFWCNPISGHATLYWYQQILGQGPKLLIQFQNNGVVDDSQLPKDRFSAERLKGVDSTLKIQPAKLEDSAVYLCASSLTAGGYGYTFGSGTRLTVV.